This TCR beta chain was captured in a study of T cells in localized non-small cell lung cancer. The V segment lost 3 bases and the J segment 4 bases; nucleotides outside the gene matches: 5. Germline-derived CDR1 and CDR2 are SGHRS and YFSETQ. CDR3 length: 16 amino acids. Points on this clone: The antigen is unknown.

Repertoires were generated with immunoSEQ multiplex PCR, while TCRdb's copy carries only in-frame clones and drops some. The table lists about 59,000 clones, 70% to 90% of them singletons. Study results and limitations: Uninvolved adjacent lung showed the highest T cell clonality, exceeding tumor.

The chain uses TRBV5-1 and TRBJ2-1, with TRBD2 identical over 12 bases. The specimen comprised peripheral blood, sampled before any cancer treatment. The clonotype comes from a man aged 40-75 years with stage I squamous cell lung carcinoma. The CDR3 sequence is CASSSAGLAGYNEQFF. The CDR3 nucleotides are TGCGCCAGCAGCTCCGCTGGACTAGCGGGATACAATGAGCAGTTCTTC.